This T cell receptor (beta chain) stems from a study of blood T cells in healthy people across ages. Broader study findings: Comparison with aged donors showed that long-lived donors had more naive CD4+ cells and higher diversity. Changes seen in expanded clonotypes were possibly confounded by donor CMV status left unknown. A roughly linear fall in TCR beta diversity per million T cells was seen with increasing age.

The junction had 12 bases not matched to a gene; V was cut back by 1 base and J by 4 bases. The length of the CDR3 is 18 residues. With a J-beta primer mix and a sample-barcoded 5' primer, a second PCR ran roughly 6 to 11 cycles. Each of the cDNA molecules was tagged by a template-switch adaptor with 12 random nucleotides. MiXCR, run by TCRdb on the 5' RACE reads, gives a single entry per CDR3 protein. The table records about 760,000 distinct CDR3 sequences, more than 50% of them present only once. With regard to this clonotype: Its antigen is unidentified.

V gene TRBV12-3 or TRBV12-4 combines with J gene TRBJ1-4, with 7 bases fitting TRBD1. Sequencing input: blood. This clonotype was sampled from a man aged 40-50 years in good health. The CDR3 DNA is TGTGCCAGCAGTTTAGGGGGCCAGGGGGGAGTAATTAATGAAAAACTGTTTTTT. As protein: CASSLGGQGGVINEKLFF.